The rows below give T cell receptor beta chains drawn from one sample of a study of T cell responses to AZD1222 COVID-19 vaccine. Sequencing was performed with immunoSEQ multiplex PCR; in TCRdb, only in-frame clones are kept and a portion is missing. The repertoire consists of over 85,000 clones, with 84% occurring once and the leading ten covering around 15%. The material sequenced was peripheral blood, taken on day 0 of AZD1222 vaccination. Receptors were obtained from an adult in good health. Both conserved end residues are part of each CDR3. A D gene is named only where the DNA matches it firmly. Some rows mark clone size as missing; the rest say once, few, many or name a class of expanded clone.

>TRBV3-1/TRBV3-2|NA|TRBJ1-4|NA
CASSLRGFLTTNEKLFF
TGTGCCAGCAGCTTAAGAGGATTCCTTACAACTAATGAAAAACTGTTTTTT
>TRBV15|NA|TRBJ2-3|NA
CATRPNVGTDTQYF
TGTGCCACCCGTCCAAACGTTGGTACAGATACGCAGTATTTT
>TRBV10-3|NA|TRBJ2-1|NA
CAISRSESSYNEQFF
TGTGCCATCAGTAGAAGCGAGAGCTCCTACAATGAGCAGTTCTTC
>TRBV28|NA|TRBJ2-7|TRBD2
CASSSKMTSGGGHEQYF
TGTGCCAGCAGCTCAAAGATGACTAGCGGGGGGGGCCACGAGCAGTACTTC
>TRBV28|few|TRBJ2-2|NA
CASSRSPGNTGELFF
TGTGCCAGCAGTCGTTCTCCAGGGAACACCGGGGAGCTGTTTTTT
>TRBV3-1/TRBV3-2|once|TRBJ1-1|TRBD1
CASSQATGGADTEAFF
TGTGCCAGCAGCCAAGCTACAGGGGGCGCGGACACTGAAGCTTTCTTT
>TRBV11-3|NA|TRBJ1-6|TRBD1
CASRPDRVRNSPLHF
TGTGCCAGCAGACCAGACAGGGTACGGAATTCACCCCTCCACTTT
>TRBV5-8|NA|TRBJ2-1|NA
CASSTDGVTNEQFF
TGTGCCAGCAGCACCGACGGGGTGACCAATGAGCAGTTCTTC
>TRBV20-1|NA|TRBJ2-1|NA
CSVSPYNEQFF
TGCAGTGTCTCACCCTACAATGAGCAGTTCTTC
>TRBV5-1|NA|TRBJ2-1|TRBD2
CASSLAGSGVNEQFF
TGCGCCAGCAGCTTGGCGGGTAGCGGGGTTAATGAGCAGTTCTTC
>TRBV11-3|NA|TRBJ2-2|NA
CASSPPQGATGELFF
TGTGCCAGCAGCCCCCCCCAGGGTGCCACCGGGGAGCTGTTTTTT
>TRBV7-7|NA|TRBJ2-2|NA
CASSPIPGDTGELFF
TGTGCTAGCAGCCCTATTCCGGGCGACACCGGGGAGCTGTTTTTT
>TRBV28|many|TRBJ1-1|NA
CASSPEDSEAFF
TGTGCCAGCAGTCCAGAAGACAGTGAAGCTTTCTTT
>TRBV7-8|NA|TRBJ2-5|NA
CASSLARTEETQYF
TGTGCCAGCAGCTTAGCGAGGACAGAAGAGACCCAGTACTTC
>TRBV7-9|NA|TRBJ1-4|NA
CASSLAEADEKLFF
TGTGCCAGCAGCTTAGCGGAGGCGGATGAAAAACTGTTTTTT
>TRBV7-2|NA|TRBJ2-4|TRBD2
CASSSRTSEGGKNIQYF
TGTGCCAGCAGCTCCCGGACTAGCGAAGGGGGCAAAAACATTCAGTACTTC
>TRBV6-5|NA|TRBJ1-4|NA
CASSYSGPGVNEKLFF
TGTGCCAGCAGTTACTCGGGCCCGGGGGTTAATGAAAAACTGTTTTTT
>TRBV27|NA|TRBJ1-2|NA
CASSPTRDPGRVGYTF
TGTGCCAGCAGTCCGACGAGGGACCCTGGACGGGTTGGCTACACCTTC
>TRBV7-7|NA|TRBJ2-7|TRBD2
CASSAIFGGDQKRTEQYF
TGTGCTAGCAGCGCGATATTTGGGGGGGACCAAAAAAGAACCGAGCAGTACTTC
>TRBV9|NA|TRBJ2-3|NA
CASSPWGGADTQYF
TGTGCCAGCAGCCCCTGGGGTGGGGCAGATACGCAGTATTTT
>TRBV29-1|NA|TRBJ1-1|NA
CSVGNLWNTEAFF
TGCAGCGTTGGAAATCTTTGGAACACTGAAGCTTTCTTT
>TRBV30|NA|TRBJ2-3|NA
CAWSVRGSEDTQYF
TGTGCCTGGAGTGTACGGGGTAGCGAGGATACGCAGTATTTT
>TRBV7-5|NA|TRBJ1-4|NA
CARSLSSGTNEKLFF
TGTGCCAGAAGCTTATCTTCTGGAACTAATGAAAAACTGTTTTTT
>TRBV7-9|NA|TRBJ2-4|NA
CASSLRDGGDIQYF
TGTGCCAGCAGCTTACGGGACGGTGGGGACATTCAGTACTTC
>TRBV28|NA|TRBJ2-3|TRBD2
CASSLLAGDRGADTQYF
TGTGCCAGCAGCCTACTAGCGGGAGATCGGGGGGCAGATACGCAGTATTTT
>TRBV20-1|NA|TRBJ1-1|TRBD1
CSALGQNKAFF
TGCAGTGCCCTGGGACAGAATAAAGCTTTCTTT
>TRBV2|NA|TRBJ2-5|NA
CASSTNQGIGETQYF
TGTGCCAGCAGTACCAACCAGGGGATCGGAGAGACCCAGTACTTC
>TRBV6-2/TRBV6-3|once|TRBJ2-1|TRBD2
CASSYGSGAYNEQFF
TGTGCCAGCAGTTACGGTAGCGGGGCCTACAATGAGCAGTTCTTC
>TRBV5-1|NA|TRBJ1-5|NA
CASSLVGDQPQHF
TGCGCCAGCAGCTTGGTTGGTGATCAGCCCCAGCATTTT
>TRBV10-2|once|TRBJ2-5|TRBD2
CAKIAGGWPLQETQYF
TGCGCCAAAATAGCGGGGGGGTGGCCCCTCCAAGAGACCCAGTACTTC
>TRBV2|once|TRBJ2-7|NA
CASSVNWWQYF
TGTGCCAGCAGTGTGAATTGGTGGCAGTACTTC
>TRBV6-4|once|TRBJ2-3|NA
CASSVSGAGALTDTQYF
TGTGCCAGCAGTGTCTCGGGGGCTGGGGCTCTGACAGATACGCAGTATTTT
>TRBV3-1/TRBV3-2|NA|TRBJ2-1|NA
CASSQGLRGDEQFF
TGTGCCAGCAGCCAAGGTCTCAGGGGCGATGAGCAGTTCTTC
>TRBV19|NA|TRBJ1-1|TRBD1
CASNSQGAAFRAFF
TGTGCCAGTAACTCTCAGGGGGCGGCTTTCAGAGCTTTCTTT
>TRBV6-5|few|TRBJ1-1|NA
CASSYTDLGDTEAFF
TGTGCCAGCAGTTACACCGATTTGGGGGACACTGAAGCTTTCTTT
>TRBV6-2/TRBV6-3|NA|TRBJ2-5|NA
CASSLIETQYF
TGTGCCAGCAGCTTAATAGAGACCCAGTACTTC
>TRBV28|NA|TRBJ1-1|TRBD1
CASSFPGTGDTEAFF
TGTGCCAGCAGTTTCCCCGGGACAGGGGACACTGAAGCTTTCTTT
>TRBV11-3|NA|TRBJ2-1|TRBD2
CASSFGTHGGVEQFF
TGTGCCAGCAGCTTCGGGACACACGGGGGGGTTGAGCAGTTCTTC
>TRBV18|NA|TRBJ1-1|NA
CASSDNTGFTEAFF
TGTGCCAGCTCTGACAATACAGGGTTCACTGAAGCTTTCTTT
>TRBV7-8|NA|TRBJ2-3|NA
CASSSGRPTDTQYF
TGTGCCAGCAGCTCGGGACGACCCACAGATACGCAGTATTTT
>TRBV12-3/TRBV12-4|NA|TRBJ2-1|NA
CASNFGSYNEQFF
TGTGCCAGCAACTTCGGCTCCTACAATGAGCAGTTCTTC
>TRBV7-8|NA|TRBJ1-5|NA
CASSAQVLNQPQHF
TGTGCCAGCAGCGCCCAGGTTCTCAATCAGCCCCAGCATTTT
>TRBV12-5|NA|TRBJ2-3|TRBD2
CASGLTTERENTDTQYF
TGTGCTAGTGGTTTGACGACGGAGCGGGAGAACACAGATACGCAGTATTTT
>TRBV7-9|NA|TRBJ1-6|NA
CASSFRGGIDGGNSPLHF
TGTGCCAGCAGCTTTAGAGGGGGAATTGACGGTGGTAATTCACCCCTCCACTTT
>TRBV6-2/TRBV6-3|NA|TRBJ2-7|NA
CASSRAGGVSYEQYF
TGTGCCAGCAGCCGCGCGGGCGGGGTCTCCTACGAGCAGTACTTC
>TRBV11-3|NA|TRBJ1-3|NA
CASSPQGVSGNTIYF
TGTGCCAGCAGCCCACAGGGAGTCTCTGGAAACACCATATATTTT
>TRBV4-2|NA|TRBJ1-4|NA
CASSQEAGTANEKLFF
TGTGCCAGCAGCCAGGAAGCCGGGACGGCTAATGAAAAACTGTTTTTT
>TRBV4-3|NA|TRBJ1-2|NA
CASSQAPAGGSNYGYTF
TGCGCCAGCAGCCAAGCCCCGGCGGGGGGATCTAACTATGGCTACACCTTC